These T cell receptor beta chains were read from a single sample in a study of blood T cells in healthy people across ages. TCRdb itself ran the 5' RACE reads through MiXCR, one entry per CDR3 protein. The sample shows 550,000 to 750,000 distinct CDR3 sequences, around 21% of them seen only once. The sample taken for sequencing was blood. The receptors here all came from a man in his 70s in good health. Both conserved end residues are part of each CDR3. Fields, in order: J gene, V gene, clone size, D gene, CDR3 DNA, CDR3 protein. D genes are given only for firm matches. Some rows have no size entry. The others give once, few or many, or a class for an expanded clone.

TRBJ1-3 TRBV3-1 NA NA TGTGCCAGCAGCGAGGGACTGAACGCTGGAAACACCATATATTTT CASSEGLNAGNTIYF
TRBJ2-5 TRBV28 NA TRBD2 TGTGCCAGCAGTTTTGTACTAGCGGGAGCTGGCCAAGAGACCCAGTACTTC CASSFVLAGAGQETQYF
TRBJ1-4 TRBV7-2 few NA TGTGCCAGCAGCTTAGTTTTGGTCAGGGCTAATGAAAAACTGTTTTTT CASSLVLVRANEKLFF
TRBJ2-5 TRBV12-3/TRBV12-4 few TRBD1 TGTGCCAGCAGTCCCCCGGACAGGCAGATCCAGTACTTC CASSPPDRQIQYF
TRBJ2-1 TRBV29-1 NA TRBD2 TGCAGCGTTGCTAGCGGGGCTTACAATGAGCAGTTCTTC CSVASGAYNEQFF
TRBJ2-3 TRBV6-1 NA NA TGTGCCAGCAGTGAAGTGCACTTCACAGATACGCAGTATTTT CASSEVHFTDTQYF
TRBJ2-5 TRBV28 few TRBD2 TGTGCCAGCAGTCCCCTCAGAAGCGGGATGGGTGAGACCCAGTACTTC CASSPLRSGMGETQYF
TRBJ2-2 TRBV29-1 many NA TGCAGCGTCTCCTCGAACACCGGGGAGCTGTTTTTT CSVSSNTGELFF
TRBJ2-1 TRBV10-3 NA NA TGTGCCATCAGGGGGAACAATGAGCAGTTCTTC CAIRGNNEQFF
TRBJ1-1 TRBV20-1 few NA TGCAGTGCTAGAAAACCCTACCGGGGTGACGGTGAAGCTTTCTTT CSARKPYRGDGEAFF
TRBJ2-4 TRBV21-1 NA NA TGTGCCAGCAGCAAAGCAGAGACTAGCGGGAGGCCCCAAAACATTCAGTACTTC CASSKAETSGRPQNIQYF
TRBJ2-1 TRBV6-5 NA NA TGTGCCAGCAGTTACATTTCAGTCGGGGAGCAGTTCTTC CASSYISVGEQFF
TRBJ2-1 TRBV6-5 few TRBD2 TGTGCCAGCAGTTACGCCATACCTACTAGCGTGGACCGGAATGAGCAGTTCTTC CASSYAIPTSVDRNEQFF
TRBJ2-1 TRBV20-1 NA TRBD2 TGCAGTGCTGACCCGACTAGCGGGGCATACAATGAGCAGTTCTTC CSADPTSGAYNEQFF
TRBJ1-1 TRBV15 few TRBD1 TGTGCCACCAGCAGAGACCAGGGGGCTGAAGCTTTCTTT CATSRDQGAEAFF
TRBJ2-1 TRBV12-5 few NA TGTGCTAGTGGTTTATCGGGGGCCGGGGATGAGCAGTTCTTC CASGLSGAGDEQFF
TRBJ2-3 TRBV20-1 few TRBD2 TGCAGTGCGCAAACGGGACTAGCGCAGACAGATACGCAGTATTTT CSAQTGLAQTDTQYF
TRBJ2-7 TRBV28 few TRBD2 TGTGCCAGCAGTTCCCCGGGTCCGGGAGGCACCTACGAGCAGTACTTC CASSSPGPGGTYEQYF
TRBJ2-5 TRBV10-3 NA TRBD2 TGTGCCACGCAAGCGGGGGTCCAAGAGACCCAGTACTTC CATQAGVQETQYF
TRBJ2-7 TRBV16 many NA TGTGCCAGCAGCCACGACTACTACGAGCAGTACTTC CASSHDYYEQYF
TRBJ2-7 TRBV30 many NA TGTGCCTGGAGTGTAGGAAGGGACGAGCAGTACTTC CAWSVGRDEQYF
TRBJ2-1 TRBV5-1 NA TRBD1 TGCGCCAGCAGCTCACTTACAGGGGACAATGAGCAGTTCTTC CASSSLTGDNEQFF
TRBJ1-2 TRBV9 NA TRBD1 TGTGCCAGCAGCGTAGAGGTAGGGGGCTACTCCGGCTACACCTTC CASSVEVGGYSGYTF
TRBJ2-1 TRBV28 NA NA TGTGCCAGCAGAGGAGGGAGGCAGTACAATGAGCAGTTCTTC CASRGGRQYNEQFF
TRBJ1-3 TRBV20-1 few NA TGCAGTGCTAGTGCGGGGGGCGACGGAAACACCATATATTTT CSASAGGDGNTIYF
TRBJ2-7 TRBV12-3/TRBV12-4 few NA TGTGCCAGCAGCCCCAAAGGGTGGGACGAGCAGTACTTC CASSPKGWDEQYF
TRBJ2-7 TRBV5-1 NA TRBD2 TGCGCCAGCAGCCCGATTCCCCCGACTAGCGGGGCTTACGAGCAGTACTTC CASSPIPPTSGAYEQYF
TRBJ2-7 TRBV5-1 few NA TGCGCCAGCAGCTTGGAGGCGGGTAATTGGAACGAGCAGTACTTC CASSLEAGNWNEQYF
TRBJ2-7 TRBV12-3/TRBV12-4 NA TRBD1 TGTGCCAGCAGTGGTTGGGGACAGGGTTTCTCCTACGAGCAGTACTTC CASSGWGQGFSYEQYF
TRBJ1-5 TRBV6-1 few NA TGTGCCAGCAGCCAGACCCGGGAGCCCCAGCATTTT CASSQTREPQHF
TRBJ2-7 TRBV6-2/TRBV6-3 few NA TGTGCCAGCAGTGACTGGACTGTAACGTCCTACGAGCAGTACTTC CASSDWTVTSYEQYF
TRBJ1-2 TRBV7-9 once NA TGTGCCAGCAGCTTAGTAGGGGAAGGCGGCTACACCTTC CASSLVGEGGYTF
TRBJ2-5 TRBV20-1 few NA TGCAGTGCTAGCGGGAAAAGGGGATTAGAGACCCAGTACTTC CSASGKRGLETQYF